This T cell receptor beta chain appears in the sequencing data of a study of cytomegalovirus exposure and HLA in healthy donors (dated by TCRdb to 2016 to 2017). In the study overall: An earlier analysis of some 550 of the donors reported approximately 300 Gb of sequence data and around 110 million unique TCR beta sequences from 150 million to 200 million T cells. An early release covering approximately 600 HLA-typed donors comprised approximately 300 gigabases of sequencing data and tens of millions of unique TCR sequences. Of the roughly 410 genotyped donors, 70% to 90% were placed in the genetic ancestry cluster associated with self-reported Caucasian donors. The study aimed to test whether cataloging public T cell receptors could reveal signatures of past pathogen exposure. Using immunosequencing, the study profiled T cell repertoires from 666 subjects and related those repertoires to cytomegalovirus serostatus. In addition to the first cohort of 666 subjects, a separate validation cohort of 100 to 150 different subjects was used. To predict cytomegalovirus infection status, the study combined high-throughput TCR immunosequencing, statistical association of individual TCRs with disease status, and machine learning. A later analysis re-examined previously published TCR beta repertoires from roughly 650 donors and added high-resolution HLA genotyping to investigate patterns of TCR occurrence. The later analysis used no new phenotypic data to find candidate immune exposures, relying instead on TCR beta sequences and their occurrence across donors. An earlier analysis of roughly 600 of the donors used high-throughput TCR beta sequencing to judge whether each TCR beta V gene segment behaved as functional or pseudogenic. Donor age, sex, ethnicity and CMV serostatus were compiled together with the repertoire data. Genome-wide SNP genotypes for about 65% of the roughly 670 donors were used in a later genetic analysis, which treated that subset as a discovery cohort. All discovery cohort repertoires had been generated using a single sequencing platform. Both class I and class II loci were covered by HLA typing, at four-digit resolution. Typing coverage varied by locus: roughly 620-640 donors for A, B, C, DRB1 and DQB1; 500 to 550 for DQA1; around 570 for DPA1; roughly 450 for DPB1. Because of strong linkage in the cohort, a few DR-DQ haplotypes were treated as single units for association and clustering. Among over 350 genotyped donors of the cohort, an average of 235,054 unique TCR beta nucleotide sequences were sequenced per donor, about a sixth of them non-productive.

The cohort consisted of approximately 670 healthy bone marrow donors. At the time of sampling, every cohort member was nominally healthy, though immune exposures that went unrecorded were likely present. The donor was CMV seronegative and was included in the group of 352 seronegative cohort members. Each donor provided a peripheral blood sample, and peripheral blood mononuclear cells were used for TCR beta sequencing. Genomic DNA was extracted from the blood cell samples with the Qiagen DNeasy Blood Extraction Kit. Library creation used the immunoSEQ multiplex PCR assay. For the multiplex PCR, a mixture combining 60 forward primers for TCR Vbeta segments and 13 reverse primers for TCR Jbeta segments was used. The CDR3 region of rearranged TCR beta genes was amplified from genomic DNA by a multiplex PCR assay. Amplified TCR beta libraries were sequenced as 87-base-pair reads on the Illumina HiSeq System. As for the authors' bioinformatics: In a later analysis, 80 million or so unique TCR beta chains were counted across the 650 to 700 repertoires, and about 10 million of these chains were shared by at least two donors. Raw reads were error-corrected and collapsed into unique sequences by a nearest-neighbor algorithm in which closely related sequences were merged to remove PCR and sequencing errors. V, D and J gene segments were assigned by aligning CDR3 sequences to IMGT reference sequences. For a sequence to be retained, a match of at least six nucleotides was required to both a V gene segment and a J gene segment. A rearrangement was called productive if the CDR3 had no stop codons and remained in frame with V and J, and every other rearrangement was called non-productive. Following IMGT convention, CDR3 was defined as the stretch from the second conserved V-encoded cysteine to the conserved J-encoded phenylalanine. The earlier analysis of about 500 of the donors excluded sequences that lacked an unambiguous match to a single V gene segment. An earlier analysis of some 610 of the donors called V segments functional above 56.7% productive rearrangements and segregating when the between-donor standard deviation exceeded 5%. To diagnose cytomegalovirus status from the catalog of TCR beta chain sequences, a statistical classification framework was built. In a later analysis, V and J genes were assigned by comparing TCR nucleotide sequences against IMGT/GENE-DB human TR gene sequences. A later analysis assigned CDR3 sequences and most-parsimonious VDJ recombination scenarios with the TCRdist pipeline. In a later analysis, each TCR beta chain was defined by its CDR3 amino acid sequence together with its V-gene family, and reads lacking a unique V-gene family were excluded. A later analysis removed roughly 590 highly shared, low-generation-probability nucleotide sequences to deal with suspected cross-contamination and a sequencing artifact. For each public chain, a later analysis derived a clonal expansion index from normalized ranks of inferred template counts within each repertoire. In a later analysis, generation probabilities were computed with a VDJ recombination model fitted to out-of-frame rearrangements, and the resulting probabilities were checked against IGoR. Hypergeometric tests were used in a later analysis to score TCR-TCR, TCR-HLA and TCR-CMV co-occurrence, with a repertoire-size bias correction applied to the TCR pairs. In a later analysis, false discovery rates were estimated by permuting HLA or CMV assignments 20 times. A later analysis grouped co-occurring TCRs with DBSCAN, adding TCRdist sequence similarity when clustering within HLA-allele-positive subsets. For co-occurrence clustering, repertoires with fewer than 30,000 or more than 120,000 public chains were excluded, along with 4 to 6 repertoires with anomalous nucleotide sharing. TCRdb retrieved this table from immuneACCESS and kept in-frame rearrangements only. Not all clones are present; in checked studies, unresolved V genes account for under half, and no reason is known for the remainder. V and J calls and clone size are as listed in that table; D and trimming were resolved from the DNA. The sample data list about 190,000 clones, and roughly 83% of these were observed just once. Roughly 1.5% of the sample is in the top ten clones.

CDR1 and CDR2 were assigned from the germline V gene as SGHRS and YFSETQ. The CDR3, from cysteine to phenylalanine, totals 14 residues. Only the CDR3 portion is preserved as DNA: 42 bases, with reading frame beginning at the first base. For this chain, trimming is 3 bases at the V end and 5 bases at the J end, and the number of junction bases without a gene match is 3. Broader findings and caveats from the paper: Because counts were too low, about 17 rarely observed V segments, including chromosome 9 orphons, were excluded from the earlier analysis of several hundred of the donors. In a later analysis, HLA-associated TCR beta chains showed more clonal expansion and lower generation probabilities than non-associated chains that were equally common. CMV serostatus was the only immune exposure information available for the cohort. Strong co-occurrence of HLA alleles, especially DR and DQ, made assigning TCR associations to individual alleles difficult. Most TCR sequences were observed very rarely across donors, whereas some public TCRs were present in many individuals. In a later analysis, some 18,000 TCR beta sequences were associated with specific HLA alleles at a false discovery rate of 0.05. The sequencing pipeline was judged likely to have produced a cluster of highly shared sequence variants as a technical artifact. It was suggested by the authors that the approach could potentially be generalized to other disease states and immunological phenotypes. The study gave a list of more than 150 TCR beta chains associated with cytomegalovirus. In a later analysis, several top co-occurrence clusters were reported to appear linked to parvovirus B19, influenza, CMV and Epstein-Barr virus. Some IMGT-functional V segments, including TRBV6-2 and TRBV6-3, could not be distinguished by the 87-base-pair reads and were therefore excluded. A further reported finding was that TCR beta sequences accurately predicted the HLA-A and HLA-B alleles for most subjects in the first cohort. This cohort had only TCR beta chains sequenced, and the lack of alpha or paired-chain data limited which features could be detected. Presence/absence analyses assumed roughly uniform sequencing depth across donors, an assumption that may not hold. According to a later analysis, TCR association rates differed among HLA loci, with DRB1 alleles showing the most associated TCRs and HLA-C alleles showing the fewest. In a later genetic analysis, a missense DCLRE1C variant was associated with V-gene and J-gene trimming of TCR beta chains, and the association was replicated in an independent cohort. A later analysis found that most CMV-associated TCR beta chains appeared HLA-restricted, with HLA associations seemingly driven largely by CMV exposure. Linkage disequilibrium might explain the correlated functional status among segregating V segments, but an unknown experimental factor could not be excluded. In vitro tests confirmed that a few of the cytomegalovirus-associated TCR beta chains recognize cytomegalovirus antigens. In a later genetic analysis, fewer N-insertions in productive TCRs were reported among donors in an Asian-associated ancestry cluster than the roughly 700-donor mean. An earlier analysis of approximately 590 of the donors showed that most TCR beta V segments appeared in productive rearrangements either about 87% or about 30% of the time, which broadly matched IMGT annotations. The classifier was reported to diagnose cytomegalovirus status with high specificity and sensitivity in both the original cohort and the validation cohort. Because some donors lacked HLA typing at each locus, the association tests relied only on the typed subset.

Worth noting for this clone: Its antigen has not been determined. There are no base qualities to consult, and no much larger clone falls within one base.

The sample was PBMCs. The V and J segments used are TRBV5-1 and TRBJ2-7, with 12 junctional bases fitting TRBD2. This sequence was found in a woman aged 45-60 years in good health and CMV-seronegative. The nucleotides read TGCGCCAGCAGCTCGACTAGCGGGAGCCACGAGCAGTACTTC. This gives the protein CASSSTSGSHEQYF.